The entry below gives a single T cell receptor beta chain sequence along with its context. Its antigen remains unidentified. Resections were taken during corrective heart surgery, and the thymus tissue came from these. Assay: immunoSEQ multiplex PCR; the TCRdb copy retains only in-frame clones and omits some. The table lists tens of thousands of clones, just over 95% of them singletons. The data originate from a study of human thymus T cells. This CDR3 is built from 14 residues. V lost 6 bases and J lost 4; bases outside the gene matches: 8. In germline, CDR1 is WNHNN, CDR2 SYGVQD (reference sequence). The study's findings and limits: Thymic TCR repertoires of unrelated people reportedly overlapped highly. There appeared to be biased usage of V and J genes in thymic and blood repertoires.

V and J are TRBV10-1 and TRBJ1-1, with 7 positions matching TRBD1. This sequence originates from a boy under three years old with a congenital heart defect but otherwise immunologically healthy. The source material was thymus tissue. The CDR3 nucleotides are TGCGCCAGCAGCCCGGACAGGTCACCCACTGAAGCTTTCTTT. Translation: CASSPDRSPTEAFF.